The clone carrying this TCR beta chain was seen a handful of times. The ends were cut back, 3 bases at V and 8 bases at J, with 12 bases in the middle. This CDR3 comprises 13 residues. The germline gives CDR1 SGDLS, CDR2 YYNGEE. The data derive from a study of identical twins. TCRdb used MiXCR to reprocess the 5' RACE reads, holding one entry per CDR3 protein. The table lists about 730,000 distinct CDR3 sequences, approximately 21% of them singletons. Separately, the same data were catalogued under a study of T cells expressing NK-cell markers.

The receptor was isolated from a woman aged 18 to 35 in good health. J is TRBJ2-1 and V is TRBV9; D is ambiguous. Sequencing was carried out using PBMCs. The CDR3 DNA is TGTGCCAGCAGCGAGGGTGGTATCCATGAGCAGTTCTTC. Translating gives CASSEGGIHEQFF.